This is a list of T cell receptor beta chains from one sample in a study of cytomegalovirus exposure and HLA in healthy donors. TCRdb keeps only in-frame clones here, not all; method: immunoSEQ multiplex PCR. The data show roughly 190,000 clones, 79% seen once. Input material: PBMCs. The receptors shown here come from a young woman in good health and CMV-seronegative. CDR3s include the opening cysteine and the closing phenylalanine or tryptophan. Each record gives: clone size, D gene, J gene, V gene, CDR3 DNA, CDR3 protein. A D gene is named only where the DNA matches it firmly. The size field is filled for only some rows; it gives once, few, many or a size class.

. | TRBD1 | TRBJ1-1 | TRBV28 | TGTGCCAGCAGTCCCAACAAATGGGCAGGGGGCACTGAAGCTTTCTTT | CASSPNKWAGGTEAFF
. | . | TRBJ2-2 | TRBV30 | TGTGCCCTATACAGGGATATACACACCGGGGAGCTGTTTTTT | CALYRDIHTGELFF
. | . | TRBJ1-2 | TRBV28 | TGTGCCAGCAGTCTGAAAGACCTCAGGGATGGCTACACCTTC | CASSLKDLRDGYTF
. | . | TRBJ1-1 | TRBV5-6 | TGTGCCAGCGCTGGGGCAGCGAACACTGAAGCTTTCTTT | CASAGAANTEAFF
few | . | TRBJ2-6 | TRBV6-1 | TGTGCCAGCAGTGAAGACAGATACTCTGGGGCCAACGTCCTGACTTTC | CASSEDRYSGANVLTF
. | TRBD1 | TRBJ1-6 | TRBV7-8 | TGTGCCAGCAGCTCTTTTGCGCCAGGGGGTCATAATTCACCCCTCCACTTT | CASSSFAPGGHNSPLHF
. | . | TRBJ2-7 | TRBV7-9 | TGTGCCAGCAACATGGAAGGGGGCTACGAGCAGTACTTC | CASNMEGGYEQYF
. | . | TRBJ1-3 | TRBV29-1 | TGCAGCGTTGAGGGCACCCCATCTTCTGGAAACACCATATATTTT | CSVEGTPSSGNTIYF
. | . | TRBJ1-1 | TRBV2 | TGTGCCAGCAGTACGCTCAGGAACACTGAAGCTTTCTTT | CASSTLRNTEAFF
once | TRBD1 | TRBJ1-5 | TRBV27 | TGTGCCAGCAGCGAGACAGGGGAAAATCAGCCCCAGCATTTT | CASSETGENQPQHF
. | TRBD1 | TRBJ2-3 | TRBV6-1 | TGTGCCAGCAGTGTACGGACCGGGGGACAGGGGTTCCCAGATACGCAGTATTTT | CASSVRTGGQGFPDTQYF
once | TRBD1 | TRBJ1-5 | TRBV9 | TGTGCCAGCAGCGCCGGAGCCGGGACAGGCAATCAGCCCCAGCATTTT | CASSAGAGTGNQPQHF
. | TRBD1 | TRBJ1-6 | TRBV28 | TGTGCCAGCAGTTTAACAGGGGGCCGTAATTCACCCCTCCACTTT | CASSLTGGRNSPLHF
. | . | TRBJ1-1 | TRBV7-9 | TGTGCCAGCAGCCTAAGCCGGGTCGGGAACACTGAAGCTTTCTTT | CASSLSRVGNTEAFF
. | . | TRBJ2-5 | TRBV4-1 | TGCGCCAGCAGCCCATCGCCGGGACAACAAGAGACCCAGTACTTC | CASSPSPGQQETQYF
. | TRBD1 | TRBJ1-1 | TRBV5-4 | TGTGCCAGCAGCACACCTCCGGGACAGGGTCCTGAAGCTTTCTTT | CASSTPPGQGPEAFF
few | TRBD1 | TRBJ2-7 | TRBV5-6 | TGTGCCAGCAGCTGGGACAGGGTCTTAGGACAGCAGTACTTC | CASSWDRVLGQQYF
. | TRBD2 | TRBJ2-6 | TRBV4-1 | TGCGCCAGCAGCCCCCGCGGGGGGGAGTTAGCGGATGGGGCCAACGTCCTGACTTTC | CASSPRGGELADGANVLTF
few | . | TRBJ2-7 | TRBV20-1 | TGCAGTGCTAGGGGAGTCGAGCAGTACTTC | CSARGVEQYF
once | TRBD1 | TRBJ1-6 | TRBV11-2 | TGTGCCAGCAGCCTTCGACAGGGGAAGGGATCACCCCTCCACTTT | CASSLRQGKGSPLHF
. | TRBD1 | TRBJ1-2 | TRBV5-1 | TGCGCCAGCAGTAGGGACAGGGACTATGGCTACACCTTC | CASSRDRDYGYTF
. | TRBD2 | TRBJ2-7 | TRBV5-6 | TGTGCCAGCAGCTGGGGACTAGATTCCTCCAACGAGCAGTACTTC | CASSWGLDSSNEQYF
. | . | TRBJ1-2 | TRBV4-3 | TGCGCCAGCAGCCAAGATCGACAAGCTTATGGCTACACCTTC | CASSQDRQAYGYTF
few | TRBD1 | TRBJ2-7 | TRBV11-2 | TGTGCCAGCAGCCTGGGACAGGGTCGCTACGAGCAGTACTTC | CASSLGQGRYEQYF
. | TRBD1 | TRBJ2-7 | TRBV2 | TGTGCCAGCAGAGCCCGGGACAGGGTCTACGAGCAGTACTTC | CASRARDRVYEQYF
. | TRBD1 | TRBJ1-2 | TRBV6-5 | TGTGCCAGCAGTTACTCGACAGGGCGGTATGGCTACACCTTC | CASSYSTGRYGYTF
. | TRBD2 | TRBJ2-1 | TRBV19 | TGTGCCAGTAGTACAATTAATCTAGCGGGGATCAACAATGAGCAGTTCTTC | CASSTINLAGINNEQFF
. | TRBD1 | TRBJ2-5 | TRBV4-1 | TGCGCCAGCAGCCAAGTGGCGGCAGGGGGCCTGGAGACCCAGTACTTC | CASSQVAAGGLETQYF
. | TRBD1 | TRBJ1-4 | TRBV7-9 | TGTGCCAGCAGCACGGGGGACAGAGATAATGAAAAACTGTTTTTT | CASSTGDRDNEKLFF
. | TRBD2 | TRBJ2-7 | TRBV13 | TGTGCCAGCAGCCCCCGGGGGACCAGCGGGGTAAGCTACGAGCAGTACTTC | CASSPRGTSGVSYEQYF
. | TRBD1 | TRBJ2-1 | TRBV27 | TGTGCCAGCAGGGGGACAGGGGCCTATGAGCAGTTCTTC | CASRGTGAYEQFF
. | . | TRBJ1-2 | TRBV7-9 | TGTGCCAGCAGTCCACAGGAGAACTATGGCTACACCTTC | CASSPQENYGYTF
. | TRBD2 | TRBJ2-5 | TRBV12-5 | TGTGCTAGTGGTCTAGGACTAGATCAAGAGACCCAGTACTTC | CASGLGLDQETQYF
. | . | TRBJ2-7 | TRBV7-6 | TGTGCCAGCAGCTTAGCGTCCCTCTCCTACGAGCAGTACTTC | CASSLASLSYEQYF
. | TRBD1 | TRBJ1-2 | TRBV9 | TGTGCCAGCAGCGGAGGACAGGCGCCGTATGGCTACACCTTC | CASSGGQAPYGYTF
few | TRBD1 | TRBJ1-2 | TRBV5-4 | TGTGCCAGCAGACGGTGGGCCAGGGGGGTGCATACTAACTATGGCTACACCTTC | CASRRWARGVHTNYGYTF
once | . | TRBJ2-1 | TRBV27 | TGTGCCAGCAGTTTATCATACCAGGGGAATAATGAGCAGTTCTTC | CASSLSYQGNNEQFF
. | TRBD1 | TRBJ2-3 | TRBV27 | TGTGCCAGCAGTTCCCCGGGACAGGGGGCCGATGATACGCAGTATTTT | CASSSPGQGADDTQYF
. | TRBD2 | TRBJ2-3 | TRBV11-3 | TGTGCCAGCAGCTTTGGCGGGAGAACAGATACGCAGTATTTT | CASSFGGRTDTQYF
. | TRBD2 | TRBJ2-2 | TRBV27 | TGTGCCAGCAAACGAGGCGGGAGGACGATCGGGGAGCTGTTTTTT | CASKRGGRTIGELFF
. | . | TRBJ2-7 | TRBV5-6 | TGTGCCAGCAGCCTCGGACAGAGAGCCTACGAGCAGTACTTC | CASSLGQRAYEQYF
few | . | TRBJ2-7 | TRBV4-2 | TGTGCCAGCAGCCAAGAGCGGGGATCCTACGAGCAGTACTTC | CASSQERGSYEQYF
few | . | TRBJ2-5 | TRBV6-1 | TGTGCCAACAGCAACCTAAGCCAAGAGACCCAGTACTTC | CANSNLSQETQYF
. | TRBD1 | TRBJ2-7 | TRBV27 | TGTGCCAGCAGTTTATCTTGGGACAGGGCCTACGAGCAGTACTTC | CASSLSWDRAYEQYF
. | . | TRBJ1-5 | TRBV2 | TGTGCCAGCAGTGTACAGGGTCTGAGCAATCAGCCCCAGCATTTT | CASSVQGLSNQPQHF
. | . | TRBJ2-1 | TRBV6-5 | TGTGCCAGCAGAAACACAGGGAGCTCCTACAATGAGCAGTTCTTC | CASRNTGSSYNEQFF
. | . | TRBJ1-2 | TRBV29-1 | TGCAGCGGAGGGGGGGGATCGGAAGACTATGGCTACACCTTC | CSGGGGSEDYGYTF
. | . | TRBJ1-1 | TRBV6-1 | TGTGCCAGCAGTCTGAGGCTGAACACTGAAGCTTTCTTT | CASSLRLNTEAFF
. | TRBD1 | TRBJ1-3 | TRBV29-1 | TGCAGCGCCCGAGGGACAGATGGAAACACCATATATTTT | CSARGTDGNTIYF
. | . | TRBJ2-1 | TRBV30 | TGTGCCTGGACCCCTCTGGCTGAGCAGTTCTTC | CAWTPLAEQFF
. | TRBD2 | TRBJ2-7 | TRBV5-1 | TGCGCCAGCAGCTCCTCCCCTAGCGGGAGAGGTAACGAGCAGTACTTC | CASSSSPSGRGNEQYF
few | TRBD1 | TRBJ1-1 | TRBV29-1 | TGCAGCGTCAGGGGACAGTACACTGAAGCTTTCTTT | CSVRGQYTEAFF
. | . | TRBJ1-5 | TRBV2 | TGTGCCAGCAGGAAACAGGGAGAACTGGATCAGCCCCAGCATTTT | CASRKQGELDQPQHF
. | . | TRBJ2-7 | TRBV28 | TGTGCCAGCAGCCTAACAGGGACCCCCTCCTACGAGCAGTACTTC | CASSLTGTPSYEQYF
few | TRBD2 | TRBJ2-2 | TRBV10-3 | TGTGCCATCAAAGAGGGAGGGTCGGTGAACACCGGGGAGCTGTTTTTT | CAIKEGGSVNTGELFF